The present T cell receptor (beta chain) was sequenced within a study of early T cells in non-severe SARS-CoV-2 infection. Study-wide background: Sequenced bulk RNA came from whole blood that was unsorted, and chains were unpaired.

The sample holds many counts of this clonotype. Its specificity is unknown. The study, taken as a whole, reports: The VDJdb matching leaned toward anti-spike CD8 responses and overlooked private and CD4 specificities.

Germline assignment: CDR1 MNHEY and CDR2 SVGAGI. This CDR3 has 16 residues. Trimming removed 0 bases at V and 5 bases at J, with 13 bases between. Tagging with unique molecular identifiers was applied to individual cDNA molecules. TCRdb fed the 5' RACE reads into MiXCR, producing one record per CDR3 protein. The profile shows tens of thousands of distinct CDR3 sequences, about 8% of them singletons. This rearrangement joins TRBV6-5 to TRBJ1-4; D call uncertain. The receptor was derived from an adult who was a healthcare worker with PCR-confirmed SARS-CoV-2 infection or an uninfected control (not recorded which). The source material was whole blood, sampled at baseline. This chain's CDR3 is CASSYSGAGQNEKLFF. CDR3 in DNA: TGTGCCAGCAGTTACTCGGGAGCAGGCCAGAATGAAAAACTGTTTTTT.